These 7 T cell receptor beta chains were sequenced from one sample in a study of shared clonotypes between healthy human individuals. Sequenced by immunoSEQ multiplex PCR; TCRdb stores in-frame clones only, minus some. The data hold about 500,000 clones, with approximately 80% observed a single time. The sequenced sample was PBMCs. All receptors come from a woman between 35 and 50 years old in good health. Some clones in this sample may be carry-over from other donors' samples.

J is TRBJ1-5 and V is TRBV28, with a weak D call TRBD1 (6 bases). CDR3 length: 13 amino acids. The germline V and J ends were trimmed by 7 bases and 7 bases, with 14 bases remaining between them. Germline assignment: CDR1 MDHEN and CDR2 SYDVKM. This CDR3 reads CASTGTSNQPQHF. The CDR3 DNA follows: TGTGCCAGCACCGGGACATCGAACCAGCCCCAGCATTTT.

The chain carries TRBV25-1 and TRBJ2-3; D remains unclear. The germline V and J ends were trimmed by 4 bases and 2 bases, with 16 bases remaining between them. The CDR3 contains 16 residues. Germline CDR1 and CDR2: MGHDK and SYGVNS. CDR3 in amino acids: CASSGSPRGPTDTQYF. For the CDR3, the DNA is TGTGCCAGCAGTGGGTCTCCCCGTGGACCCACAGATACGCAGTATTTT.

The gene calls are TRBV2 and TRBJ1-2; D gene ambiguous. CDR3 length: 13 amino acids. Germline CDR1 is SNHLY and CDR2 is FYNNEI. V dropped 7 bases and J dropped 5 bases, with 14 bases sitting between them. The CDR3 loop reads CASTQEGRYGYTF. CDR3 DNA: TGTGCCAGCACCCAGGAGGGCCGGTATGGCTACACCTTC.

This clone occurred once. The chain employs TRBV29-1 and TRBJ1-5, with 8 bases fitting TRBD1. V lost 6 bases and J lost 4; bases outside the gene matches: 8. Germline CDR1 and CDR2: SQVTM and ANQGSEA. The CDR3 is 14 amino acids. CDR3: CSVADRALNQPQHF. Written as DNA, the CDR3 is TGCAGCGTCGCGGACAGGGCCCTTAATCAGCCCCAGCATTTT.

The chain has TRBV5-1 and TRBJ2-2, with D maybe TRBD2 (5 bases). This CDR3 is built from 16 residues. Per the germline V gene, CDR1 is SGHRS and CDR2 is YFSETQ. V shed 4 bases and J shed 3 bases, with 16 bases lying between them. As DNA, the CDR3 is TGCGCCAGCAGCCCGACCCGGGGTAAAGACACCGGGGAGCTGTTTTTT. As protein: CASSPTRGKDTGELFF.

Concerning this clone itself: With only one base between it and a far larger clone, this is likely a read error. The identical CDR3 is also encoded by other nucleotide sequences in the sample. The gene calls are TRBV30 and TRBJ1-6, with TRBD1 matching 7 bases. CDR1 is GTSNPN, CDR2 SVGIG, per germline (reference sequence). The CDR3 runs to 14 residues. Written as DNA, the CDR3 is TGCGCCTGGAGTACCGGGACAGTTAATTCACCCCTCCACTTT. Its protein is CAWSTGTVNSPLHF.

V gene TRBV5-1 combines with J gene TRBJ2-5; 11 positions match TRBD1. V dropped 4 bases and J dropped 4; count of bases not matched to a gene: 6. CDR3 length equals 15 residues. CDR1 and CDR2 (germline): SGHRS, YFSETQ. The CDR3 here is CASSTAGTGGETQYF. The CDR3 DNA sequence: TGCGCCAGCAGCACTGCCGGGACAGGGGGAGAGACCCAGTACTTC. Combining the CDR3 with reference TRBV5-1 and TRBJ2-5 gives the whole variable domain KAGVTQTPRYLIKTRGQQVTLSCSPISGHRSVSWYQQTPGQGLQFLFEYFSETQRNKGNFPGRFSGRQFSNSRSEMNVSTLELGDSALYLCASSTAGTGGETQYFGPGTRLLVL.